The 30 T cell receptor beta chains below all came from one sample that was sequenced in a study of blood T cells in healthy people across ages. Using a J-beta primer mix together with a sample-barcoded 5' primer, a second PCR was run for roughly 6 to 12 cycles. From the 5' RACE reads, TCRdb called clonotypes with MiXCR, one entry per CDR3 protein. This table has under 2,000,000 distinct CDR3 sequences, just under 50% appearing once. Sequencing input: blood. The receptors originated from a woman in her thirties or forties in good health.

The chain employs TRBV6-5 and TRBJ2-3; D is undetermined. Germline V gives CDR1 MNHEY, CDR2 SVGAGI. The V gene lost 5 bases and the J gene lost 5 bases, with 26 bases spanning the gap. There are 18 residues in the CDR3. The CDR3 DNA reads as TGTGCCAGCAGTCACCGATCAAACAGTGCTCACCCTATAGATACGCAGTATTTT. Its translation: CASSHRSNSAHPIDTQYF.

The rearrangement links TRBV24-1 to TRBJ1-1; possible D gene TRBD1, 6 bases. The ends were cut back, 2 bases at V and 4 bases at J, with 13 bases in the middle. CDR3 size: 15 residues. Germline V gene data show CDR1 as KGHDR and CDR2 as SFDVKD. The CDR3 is CATSDSQGPGTEAFF. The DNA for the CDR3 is TGTGCCACCAGTGATTCACAGGGACCAGGCACTGAAGCTTTCTTT.

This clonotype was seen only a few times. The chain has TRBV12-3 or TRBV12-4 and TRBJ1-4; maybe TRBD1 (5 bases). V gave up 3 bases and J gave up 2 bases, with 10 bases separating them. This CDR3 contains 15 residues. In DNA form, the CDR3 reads TGTGCCAGCAGTTTTGAAGCAGGGACTAATGAAAAACTGTTTTTT. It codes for CASSFEAGTNEKLFF.

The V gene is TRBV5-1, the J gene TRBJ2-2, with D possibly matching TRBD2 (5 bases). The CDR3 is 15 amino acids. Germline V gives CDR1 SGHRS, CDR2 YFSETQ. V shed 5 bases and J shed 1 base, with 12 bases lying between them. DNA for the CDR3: TGCGCCAGCAGTTCCGGGATAAAGAACACCGGGGAGCTGTTTTTT. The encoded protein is CASSSGIKNTGELFF.

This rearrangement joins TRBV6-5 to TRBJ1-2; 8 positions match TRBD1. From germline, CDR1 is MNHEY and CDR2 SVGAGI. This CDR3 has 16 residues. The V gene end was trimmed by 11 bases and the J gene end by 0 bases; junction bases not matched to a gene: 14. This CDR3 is CAGTRTGPVTNYGYTF. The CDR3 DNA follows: TGTGCCGGCACAAGGACAGGGCCAGTGACTAACTATGGCTACACCTTC.

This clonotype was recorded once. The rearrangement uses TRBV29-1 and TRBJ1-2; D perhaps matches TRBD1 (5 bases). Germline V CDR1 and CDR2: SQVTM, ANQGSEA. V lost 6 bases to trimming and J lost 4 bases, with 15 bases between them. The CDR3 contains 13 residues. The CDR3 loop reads CSVDGRGIYGYTF. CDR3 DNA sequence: TGCAGCGTCGACGGACGGGGCATCTATGGCTACACCTTC.

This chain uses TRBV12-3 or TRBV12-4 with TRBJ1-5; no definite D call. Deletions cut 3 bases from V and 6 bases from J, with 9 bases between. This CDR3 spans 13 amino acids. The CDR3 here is CASSLVESQPQHF. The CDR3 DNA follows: TGTGCCAGCAGTTTGGTCGAGAGTCAGCCCCAGCATTTT.

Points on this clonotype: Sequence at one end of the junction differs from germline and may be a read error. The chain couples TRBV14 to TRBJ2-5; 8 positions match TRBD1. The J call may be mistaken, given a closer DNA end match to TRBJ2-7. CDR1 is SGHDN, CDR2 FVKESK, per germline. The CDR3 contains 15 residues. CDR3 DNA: TGTGCCAGCAGCCGCCGGGACAGGTTCTCCAACGAGCAGTACTTC. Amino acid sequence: CASSRRDRFSNEQYF.

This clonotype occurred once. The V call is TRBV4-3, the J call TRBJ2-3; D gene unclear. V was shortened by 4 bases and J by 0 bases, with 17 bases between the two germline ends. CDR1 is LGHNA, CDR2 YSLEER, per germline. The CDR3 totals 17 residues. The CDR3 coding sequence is TGCGCCAGCAGCCCTTCCCGAGGAAGCTCTAGCACAGATACGCAGTATTTT. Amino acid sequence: CASSPSRGSSSTDTQYF.

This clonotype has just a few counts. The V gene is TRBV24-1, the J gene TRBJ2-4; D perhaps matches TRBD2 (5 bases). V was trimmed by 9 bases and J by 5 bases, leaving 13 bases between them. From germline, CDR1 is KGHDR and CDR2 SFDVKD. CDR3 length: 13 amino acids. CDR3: CATPEDGENIQYF. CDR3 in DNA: TGTGCCACCCCGGAGGACGGGGAAAACATTCAGTACTTC.

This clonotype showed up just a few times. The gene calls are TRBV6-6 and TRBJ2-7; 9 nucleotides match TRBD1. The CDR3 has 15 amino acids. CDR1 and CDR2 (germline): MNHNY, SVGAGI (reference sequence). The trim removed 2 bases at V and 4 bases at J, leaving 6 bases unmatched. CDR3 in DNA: TGTGCCAGCAGTTACATGGGACAGGGTTTTTACGAGCAGTACTTC. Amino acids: CASSYMGQGFYEQYF.

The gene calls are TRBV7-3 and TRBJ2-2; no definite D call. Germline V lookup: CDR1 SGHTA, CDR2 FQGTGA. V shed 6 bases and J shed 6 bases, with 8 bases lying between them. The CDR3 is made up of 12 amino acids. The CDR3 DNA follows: TGTGCCAGCAGTACACTTTCCGGGGAGCTGTTTTTT. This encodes CASSTLSGELFF.

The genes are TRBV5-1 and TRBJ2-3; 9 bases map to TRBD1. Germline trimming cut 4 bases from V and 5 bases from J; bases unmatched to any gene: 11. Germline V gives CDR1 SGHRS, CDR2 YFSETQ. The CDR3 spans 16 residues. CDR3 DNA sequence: TGCGCCAGCAGCCTCTTCGTGGGACAGGGAATAGATACGCAGTATTTT. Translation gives CASSLFVGQGIDTQYF.

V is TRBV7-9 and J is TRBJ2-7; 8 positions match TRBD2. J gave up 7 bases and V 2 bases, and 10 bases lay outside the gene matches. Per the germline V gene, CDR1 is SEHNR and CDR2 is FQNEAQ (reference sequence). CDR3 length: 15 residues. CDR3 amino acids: CASSLRETSDNEQYF. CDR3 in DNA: TGTGCCAGCAGCTTAAGAGAGACTAGCGACAATGAGCAGTACTTC.

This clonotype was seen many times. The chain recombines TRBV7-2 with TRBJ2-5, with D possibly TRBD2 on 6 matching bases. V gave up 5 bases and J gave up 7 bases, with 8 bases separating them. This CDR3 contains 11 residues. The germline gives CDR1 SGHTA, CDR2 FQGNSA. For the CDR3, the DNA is TGTGCCAGCAGCCACGGGGGGACCCAGTACTTC. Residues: CASSHGGTQYF.

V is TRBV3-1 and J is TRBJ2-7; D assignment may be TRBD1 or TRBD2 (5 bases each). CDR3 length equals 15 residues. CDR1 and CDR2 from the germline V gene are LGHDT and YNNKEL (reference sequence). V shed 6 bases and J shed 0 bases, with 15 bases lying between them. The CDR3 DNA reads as TGTGCCAGCAGTGTAGGGGCTGGGAGCTCCTACGAGCAGTACTTC. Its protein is CASSVGAGSSYEQYF.

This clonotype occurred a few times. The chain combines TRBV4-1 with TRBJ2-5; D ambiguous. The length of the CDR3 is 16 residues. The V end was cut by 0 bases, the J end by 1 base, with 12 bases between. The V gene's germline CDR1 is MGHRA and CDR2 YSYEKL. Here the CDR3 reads CASSQDLGFPQETQYF. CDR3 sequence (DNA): TGCGCCAGCAGCCAAGATCTAGGTTTCCCCCAAGAGACCCAGTACTTC.

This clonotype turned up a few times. The CDR3 bases are TGCAGTGTTGTAAGGGGGGCGGTTTACGAGCAGTACTTC. This gives the protein CSVVRGAVYEQYF. The chain links TRBV20-1 to TRBJ2-7; TRBD1 or TRBD2 may be the D gene (6 bases each). V was pared by 7 bases and J by 4 bases, with 17 bases between. The germline V gene encodes CDR1 DFQATT and CDR2 SNEGSKA (reference sequence). CDR3 length equals 13 residues.

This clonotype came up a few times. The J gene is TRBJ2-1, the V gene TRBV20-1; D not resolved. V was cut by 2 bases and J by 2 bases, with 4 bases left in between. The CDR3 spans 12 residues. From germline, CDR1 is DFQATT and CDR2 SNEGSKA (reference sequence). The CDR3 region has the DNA TGCAGTGCTAGAAGGGCCTACAATGAGCAGTTCTTC. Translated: CSARRAYNEQFF.

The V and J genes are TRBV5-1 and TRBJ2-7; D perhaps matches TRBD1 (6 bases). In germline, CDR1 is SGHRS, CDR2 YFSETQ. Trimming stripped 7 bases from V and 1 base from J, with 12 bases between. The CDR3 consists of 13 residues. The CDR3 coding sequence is TGCGCCAGCGGCACAGGGCCGTCCTACGAGCAGTACTTC. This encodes CASGTGPSYEQYF.

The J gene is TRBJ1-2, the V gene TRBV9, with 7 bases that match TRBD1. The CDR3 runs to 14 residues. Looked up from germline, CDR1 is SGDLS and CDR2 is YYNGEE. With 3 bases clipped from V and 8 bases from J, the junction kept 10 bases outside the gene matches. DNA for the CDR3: TGTGCCAGCAGCGCGCGGGGACAGCGTGGAGGCTACACCTTC. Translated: CASSARGQRGGYTF.

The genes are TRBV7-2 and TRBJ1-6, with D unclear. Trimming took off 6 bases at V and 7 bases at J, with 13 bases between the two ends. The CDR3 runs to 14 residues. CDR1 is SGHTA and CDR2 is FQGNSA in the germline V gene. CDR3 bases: TGTGCCAGCAGGAGACACAGACTCAATTCACCCCTCCACTTT. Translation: CASRRHRLNSPLHF.

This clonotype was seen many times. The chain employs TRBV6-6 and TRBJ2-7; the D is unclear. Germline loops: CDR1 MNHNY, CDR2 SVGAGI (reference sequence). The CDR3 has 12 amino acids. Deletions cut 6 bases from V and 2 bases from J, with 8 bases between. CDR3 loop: CASSPTAYEQYF. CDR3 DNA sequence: TGTGCCAGCAGCCCCACTGCCTACGAGCAGTACTTC.

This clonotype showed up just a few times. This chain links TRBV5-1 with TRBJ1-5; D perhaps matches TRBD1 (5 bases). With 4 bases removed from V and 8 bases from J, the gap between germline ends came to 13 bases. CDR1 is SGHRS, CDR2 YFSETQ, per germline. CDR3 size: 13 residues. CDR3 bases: TGCGCCAGCAGCGTCGACAGTTCGGAGCCCCAGCATTTT. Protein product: CASSVDSSEPQHF.

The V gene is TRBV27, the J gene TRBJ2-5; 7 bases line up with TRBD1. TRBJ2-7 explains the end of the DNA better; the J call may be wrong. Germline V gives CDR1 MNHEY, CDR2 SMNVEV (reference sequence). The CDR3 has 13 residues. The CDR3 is CASSYRNRGEQYF. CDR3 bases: TGTGCCAGCAGTTACAGAAACAGGGGCGAGCAGTACTTC.

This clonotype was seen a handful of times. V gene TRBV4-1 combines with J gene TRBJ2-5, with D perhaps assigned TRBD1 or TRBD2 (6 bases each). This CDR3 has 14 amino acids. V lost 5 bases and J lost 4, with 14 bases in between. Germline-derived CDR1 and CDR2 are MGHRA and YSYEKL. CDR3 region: CASSGRGGGETQYF. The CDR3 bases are TGCGCCAGCAGCGGCAGGGGAGGAGGAGAGACCCAGTACTTC.

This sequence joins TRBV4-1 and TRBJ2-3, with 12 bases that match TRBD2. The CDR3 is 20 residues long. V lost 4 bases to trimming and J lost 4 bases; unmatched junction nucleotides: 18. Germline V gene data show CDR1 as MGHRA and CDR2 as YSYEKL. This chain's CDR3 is CASSLLGLAGTTGRADTQYF. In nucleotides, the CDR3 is TGCGCCAGCAGCCTTCTCGGACTAGCGGGGACGACGGGCCGCGCAGATACGCAGTATTTT.

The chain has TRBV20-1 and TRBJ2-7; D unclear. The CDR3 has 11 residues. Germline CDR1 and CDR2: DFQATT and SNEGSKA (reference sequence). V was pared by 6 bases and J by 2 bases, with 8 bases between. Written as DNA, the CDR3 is TGCAGTGCGGATGGGACCTACGAGCAGTACTTC. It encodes CSADGTYEQYF.

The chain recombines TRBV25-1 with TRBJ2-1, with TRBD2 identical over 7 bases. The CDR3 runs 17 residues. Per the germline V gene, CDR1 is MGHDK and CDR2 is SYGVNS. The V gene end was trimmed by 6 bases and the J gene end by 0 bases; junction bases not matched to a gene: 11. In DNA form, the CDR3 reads TGTGCCAGCAGCGGGGGGTCAGTACTGAGCTCCTACAATGAGCAGTTCTTC. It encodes CASSGGSVLSSYNEQFF.

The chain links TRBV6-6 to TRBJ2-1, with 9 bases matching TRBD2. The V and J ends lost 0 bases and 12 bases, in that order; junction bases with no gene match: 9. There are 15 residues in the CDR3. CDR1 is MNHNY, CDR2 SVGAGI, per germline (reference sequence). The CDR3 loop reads CASSYSIRTSDGQFF. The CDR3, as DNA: TGTGCCAGCAGTTACTCGATAAGGACTAGCGATGGGCAGTTCTTC.